Listed here are 15 T cell receptor beta chains from one sample, sequenced in a study of blood T cell repertoires in COVID-19. The method was immunoSEQ multiplex PCR; TCRdb's version includes in-frame clones alone and lacks a portion of them. In the table there are 95,000 to 100,000 clones, 80% to 90% of which are singletons. The sample comprised peripheral blood. These receptors all come from a human donor with COVID-19, enrolled during active disease. The donor label of this sample is uncertain.

V and J are TRBV11-3 and TRBJ1-1; unclear D gene. The V end lost 0 bases, the J end lost 1 base, and 6 bases lay between the germline ends. The CDR3 length is 14 residues. Germline CDR1 reads SGHNT; CDR2 reads YENEEA. The CDR3 coding sequence is TGTGCCAGCAGCTTAGACCCAGGGAACACTGAAGCTTTCTTT. It is translated as CASSLDPGNTEAFF.

The chain links TRBV19 to TRBJ1-6, with unresolved D. V lost 5 bases and J lost 7, with 9 bases in between. The germline V gene has CDR1 LNHDA and CDR2 SQIVND (reference sequence). CDR3 length: 13 amino acids. Here the CDR3 reads CASSGFGNSPLHF. The CDR3 bases are TGTGCCAGTAGTGGCTTCGGGAATTCACCCCTCCACTTT.

The chain recombines TRBV5-1 with TRBJ1-6; 7 nucleotides align to TRBD1. J gave up 7 bases and V 4 bases, and 8 bases lay outside the gene matches. CDR3 length: 15 residues. Germline loops: CDR1 SGHRS, CDR2 YFSETQ. The CDR3 DNA sequence: TGCGCCAGCAGCCGGACAGGAGACGAAAATTCACCCCTCCACTTT. Protein sequence: CASSRTGDENSPLHF.

The CDR3 coding sequence is TGTGCCAGCAGTGAGAACAGGGTAAGCAATCAGCCCCAGCATTTT. Its protein product is CASSENRVSNQPQHF. The chain carries TRBV2 and TRBJ1-5; tentative D call: TRBD1 (6 bases). The germline CDR1 and CDR2 sequences are SNHLY and FYNNEI. The CDR3 covers 15 residues. Trimming took 3 bases from V and 1 from J, leaving 10 bases between them.

The chain joins TRBV4-2 to TRBJ2-1; 8 nucleotides match TRBD2. The CDR3 sequence is 16 residues long. Trimming at V came to 1 base and at J to 6 bases, leaving 8 bases not matched to a gene. Per the germline V gene, CDR1 is LGHNA and CDR2 is YNFKEQ. CDR3 DNA: TGTGCCAGCAGCCAAGTAGGGCGGGAGGAAATCAATGAGCAGTTCTTC. Protein sequence: CASSQVGREEINEQFF.

This clone appeared a few times. The chain employs TRBV6-5 and TRBJ2-1, with 10 bases matching TRBD2. V lost 2 bases to trimming and J lost 9 bases; unmatched junction nucleotides: 7. This CDR3 contains 15 residues. Germline V lookup: CDR1 MNHEY, CDR2 SVGAGI. DNA for the CDR3: TGTGCCAGCAGTTACGGGGCTAGCGGGGGTGTTGAGCAGTTCTTC. Translated, it gives CASSYGASGGVEQFF.

The genes are TRBV5-6 and TRBJ1-4, with D maybe TRBD1 (5 bases). Trimming removed 0 bases at V and 8 bases at J, with 14 bases between. The germline V gene encodes CDR1 SGHDT and CDR2 YYEEEE. This CDR3 is built from 15 residues. As DNA, the CDR3 is TGTGCCAGCAGCTTGGTAGGGGAACCCTCCGAAAAACTGTTTTTT. Translating gives CASSLVGEPSEKLFF.

This clone is labeled as medium-sized (0.01 to 0.1%). The CDR3: CASSPQASGNTIYF. The CDR3, as DNA: TGCGCCAGCAGCCCCCAGGCCTCTGGAAACACCATATATTTT. V and J are TRBV5-1 and TRBJ1-3; D gene uncertain. The V gene's germline CDR1 is SGHRS and CDR2 YFSETQ. The ends were cut back, 4 bases at V and 0 bases at J, with 8 bases in the middle. This CDR3 comprises 14 residues.

CDR3 sequence (DNA): TGTGCCAGCAGCCAACTGACAGGGCTCCCTGAAGCTTTCTTT. It encodes CASSQLTGLPEAFF. This chain joins TRBV14 and TRBJ1-1; 7 nucleotides agree with TRBD1. This CDR3 is built from 14 residues. Per germline, CDR1 SGHDN and CDR2 FVKESK. Trimming at V came to 2 bases and at J to 6 bases, leaving 6 bases not matched to a gene.

The gene calls are TRBV5-1 and TRBJ1-4, with a tentative D call TRBD1 (5 bases). The CDR3 is made up of 16 amino acids. Looked up from germline, CDR1 is SGHRS and CDR2 is YFSETQ. V was pared by 1 base and J by 6 bases, with 16 bases between. CDR3 protein: CASSLSGGFRDEKLFF. CDR3 sequence (DNA): TGCGCCAGCAGCTTGTCGGGTGGTTTCAGGGATGAAAAACTGTTTTTT.

This chain connects TRBV27 to TRBJ2-3, with a weak D call TRBD2 (7 bases). The CDR3 is made up of 15 amino acids. With 8 bases removed from V and 2 bases from J, the gap between germline ends came to 17 bases. Per the germline V gene, CDR1 is MNHEY and CDR2 is SMNVEV (reference sequence). CDR3 protein: CASCKAGALTDTQYF. The CDR3 DNA reads TGTGCCAGCTGTAAGGCGGGGGCCCTCACAGATACGCAGTATTTT.

This chain uses TRBV5-1 with TRBJ1-1; no clear D gene. V was shortened by 2 bases and J by 1 base, with 9 bases between the two germline ends. CDR1 SGHRS and CDR2 YFSETQ come from the germline V gene. The CDR3 totals 14 residues. As DNA, the CDR3 is TGCGCCAGCAGCTTAACTACGACGAACACTGAAGCTTTCTTT. Amino acids: CASSLTTTNTEAFF.

The chain recombines TRBV28 with TRBJ1-5; 9 bases are shared with TRBD1. The length of the CDR3 is 14 residues. The trim removed 9 bases at V and 2 bases at J, leaving 5 bases unmatched. Germline V gene lookup returns CDR1 MDHEN and CDR2 SYDVKM. CDR3 residues: CASETGGGNQPQHF. As DNA, the CDR3 is TGTGCCAGTGAAACAGGGGGCGGCAATCAGCCCCAGCATTTT.

The chain uses TRBV28 and TRBJ2-7, with D possibly being TRBD1 (6 bases). The germline V gene encodes CDR1 MDHEN and CDR2 SYDVKM. The ends were cut back, 3 bases at V and 3 bases at J, with 18 bases in the middle. The CDR3 runs 16 residues. CDR3 region: CASSFNFGQGNYEQYF. CDR3 nucleotide sequence: TGTGCCAGCAGTTTCAATTTCGGGCAGGGGAACTACGAGCAGTACTTC.

The table lists this clone with a count of one. The chain carries TRBV14 and TRBJ1-6, with D hard to call. Trimming stripped 0 bases from V and 9 bases from J, with 21 bases between. This CDR3 has 18 residues. The germline V gene encodes CDR1 SGHDN and CDR2 FVKESK. The chain's CDR3 is CASSQDITGPLEGSPLHF. In nucleotides, the CDR3 is TGTGCCAGCAGCCAAGATATCACTGGACCACTTGAGGGTTCACCCCTCCACTTT.